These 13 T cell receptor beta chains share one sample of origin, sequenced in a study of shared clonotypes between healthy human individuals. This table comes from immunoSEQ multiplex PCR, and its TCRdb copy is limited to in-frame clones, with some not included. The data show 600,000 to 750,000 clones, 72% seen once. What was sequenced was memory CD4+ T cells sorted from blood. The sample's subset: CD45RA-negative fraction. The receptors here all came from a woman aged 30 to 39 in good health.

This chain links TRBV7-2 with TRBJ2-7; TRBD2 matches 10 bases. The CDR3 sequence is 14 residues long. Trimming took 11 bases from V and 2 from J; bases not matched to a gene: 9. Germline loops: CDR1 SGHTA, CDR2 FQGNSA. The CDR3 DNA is TGTGCCGGTTCTTCTAGCGGGAGTCCCTACGAGCAGTACTTC. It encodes CAGSSSGSPYEQYF.

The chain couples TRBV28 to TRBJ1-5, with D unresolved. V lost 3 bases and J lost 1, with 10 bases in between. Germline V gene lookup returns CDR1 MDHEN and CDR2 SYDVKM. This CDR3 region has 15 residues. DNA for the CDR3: TGTGCCAGCAGTTTTTACAGACAAAGCAATCAGCCCCAGCATTTT. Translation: CASSFYRQSNQPQHF.

For the CDR3, the DNA is TGTGCCAGCAGTGACTGGACTAGCGGCATTTCGGATGAGCAGTTCTTC. It codes for CASSDWTSGISDEQFF. V usage is TRBV25-1 and J usage is TRBJ2-1; 10 positions match TRBD2. Losses at the gene ends were 3 bases for V and 8 bases for J; bases not matched to a gene: 10. Per germline, CDR1 MGHDK and CDR2 SYGVNS. The CDR3 contains 16 residues. Supplemented by reference TRBV25-1 and TRBJ2-1, the full variable domain reads EADIYQTPRYLVIGTGKKITLECSQTMGHDKMYWYQQDPGMELHLIHYSYGVNSTEKGDLSSESTVSRIRTEHFPLTLESARPSHTSQYLCASSDWTSGISDEQFFGPGTRLTVL.

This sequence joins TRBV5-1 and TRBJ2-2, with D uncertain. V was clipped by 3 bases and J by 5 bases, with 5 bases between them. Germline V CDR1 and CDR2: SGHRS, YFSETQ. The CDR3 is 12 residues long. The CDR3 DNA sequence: TGCGCCAGCAGCTGGGGTACCGGGGAGCTGTTTTTT. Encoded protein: CASSWGTGELFF.

CDR3 amino acids: CASSLRGPGANVLTF. The CDR3 region has the DNA TGTGCCAGCAGTTTGAGGGGCCCTGGGGCCAACGTCCTGACTTTC. The rearrangement uses TRBV5-5 and TRBJ2-6, with D perhaps being TRBD1 or TRBD2 (5 bases each). The V gene's germline CDR1 is SGHKS and CDR2 YYEKEE (reference sequence). The length of the CDR3 is 15 residues. Trimming removed 5 bases at V and 2 bases at J, with 11 bases between.

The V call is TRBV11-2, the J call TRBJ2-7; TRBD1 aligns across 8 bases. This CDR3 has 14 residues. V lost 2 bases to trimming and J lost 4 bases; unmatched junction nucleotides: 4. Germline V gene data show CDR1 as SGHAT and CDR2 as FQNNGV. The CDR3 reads CASSLLGQEYEQYF. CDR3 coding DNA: TGTGCCAGCAGCTTACTGGGACAGGAGTACGAGCAGTACTTC.

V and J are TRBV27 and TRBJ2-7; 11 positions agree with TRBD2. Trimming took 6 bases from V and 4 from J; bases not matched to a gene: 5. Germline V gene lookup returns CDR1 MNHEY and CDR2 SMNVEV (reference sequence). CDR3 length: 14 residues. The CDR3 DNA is TGTGCCAGCAGCCAAGGGACTAGCGGATACGAGCAGTACTTC. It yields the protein CASSQGTSGYEQYF.

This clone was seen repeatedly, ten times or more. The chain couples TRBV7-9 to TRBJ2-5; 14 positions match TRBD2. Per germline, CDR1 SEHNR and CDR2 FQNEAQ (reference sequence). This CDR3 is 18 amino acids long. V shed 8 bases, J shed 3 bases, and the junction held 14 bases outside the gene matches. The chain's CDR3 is CASGRTGGGLAGEETQYF. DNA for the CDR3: TGTGCCAGCGGAAGGACCGGGGGGGGACTAGCGGGAGAAGAGACCCAGTACTTC.

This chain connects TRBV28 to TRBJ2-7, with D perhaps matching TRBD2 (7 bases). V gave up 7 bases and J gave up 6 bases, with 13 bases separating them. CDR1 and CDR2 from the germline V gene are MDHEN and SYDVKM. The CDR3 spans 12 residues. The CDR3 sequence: CASNPRGGEQYF. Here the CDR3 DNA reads TGTGCCAGCAACCCAAGGGGGGGCGAGCAGTACTTC.

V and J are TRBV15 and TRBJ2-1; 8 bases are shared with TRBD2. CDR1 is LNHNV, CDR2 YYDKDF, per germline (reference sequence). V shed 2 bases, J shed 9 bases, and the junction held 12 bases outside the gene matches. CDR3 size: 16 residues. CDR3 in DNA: TGTGCCACCAGCAGAAGTGGGAGCGGGAGAAAGGTTGAGCAGTTCTTC. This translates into CATSRSGSGRKVEQFF.

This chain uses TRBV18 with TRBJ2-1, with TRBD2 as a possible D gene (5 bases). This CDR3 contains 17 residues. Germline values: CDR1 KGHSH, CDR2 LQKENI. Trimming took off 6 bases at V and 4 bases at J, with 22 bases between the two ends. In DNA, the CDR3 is TGTGCCAGCTCCGAGGGTGGCGGAGACTATAGTTACAATGAGCAGTTCTTC. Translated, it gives CASSEGGGDYSYNEQFF.

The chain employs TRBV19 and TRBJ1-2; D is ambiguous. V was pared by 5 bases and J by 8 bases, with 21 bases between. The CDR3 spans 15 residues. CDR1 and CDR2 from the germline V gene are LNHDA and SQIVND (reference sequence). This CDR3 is CASSAGRISLAGYTF. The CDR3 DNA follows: TGTGCCAGTAGTGCCGGGAGGATTTCTTTGGCCGGCTACACCTTC.

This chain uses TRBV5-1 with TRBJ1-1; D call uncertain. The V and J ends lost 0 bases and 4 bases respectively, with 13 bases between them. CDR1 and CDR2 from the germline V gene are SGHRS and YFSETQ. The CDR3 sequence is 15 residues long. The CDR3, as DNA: TGCGCCAGCAGCTTGGAGACGGTAGGGTTCACTGAAGCTTTCTTT. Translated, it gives CASSLETVGFTEAFF.